Sequencing of this T cell receptor beta chain was carried out in a study of tumor-infiltrating lymphocytes in primary liver carcinoma. Whole-study context: Read depth, roughly 3.65 to 8 million productive TCRbeta reads, did not differ significantly between tissues.

The CDR3 consists of 10 residues. Germline V gene lookup returns CDR1 SQVTM and CDR2 ANQGSEA. V gave up 3 bases and J gave up 13 bases, with 12 bases separating them. From approximately 0.5 ug of total RNA, TCR beta-specific cDNA was reverse-transcribed using a constant-region primer. Researchers made the TCR beta libraries by running three nested multiplex PCR rounds with slightly modified ARM-PCR. A C-beta reverse primer was combined with TRBV1-TRBV30 forward primers in the first two PCR rounds, and each round had 10 cycles. TCRdb called the multiplex PCR reads again in MiXCR, with one record for every CDR3 protein. The repertoire holds more than 45,000 distinct CDR3 sequences, roughly 80% seen once, with approximately 25% in the top ten. Unsorted bulk tissue (roughly 18-32 mg) underwent RNA and DNA co-extraction. Five distinct regions per tumor were sampled.

This TCR derives from a man aged 35 to 55 with primary liver carcinoma and hepatitis B virus infection. This chain joins TRBV29-1 and TRBJ1-2; D is unresolved. What was sequenced was liver tumor tissue from sampling region 5. Subset specified: tumor region T5, tumor centre. The DNA for the CDR3 is TGCAGCGTTGATTACTATGGTTGCACCTTC. Translated: CSVDYYGCTF.